The 31 T cell receptor beta chains below all came from one sample that was sequenced in a study of T cells in Graves' hyperthyroidism and ophthalmopathy. Amplification of TCR beta CDR3 regions was performed using RNA transcripts as template. The TCR CDR3 was amplified in a first-round RT-PCR using the HTBI primer set. A single record per CDR3 protein comes from TCRdb applying MiXCR to the multiplex PCR reads. Of about 180,000 distinct CDR3 sequences in the sample, over 8% were seen once. Sequencing was performed on blood. The receptors were sampled from a young woman with Graves' hyperthyroidism that later progressed to Graves' ophthalmopathy.

This clonotype was observed many times. The chain recombines TRBV7-3 with TRBJ2-1; D might be TRBD2 (5 bases). In germline, CDR1 is SGHTA, CDR2 FQGTGA. This CDR3 is 12 amino acids long. V dropped 5 bases and J dropped 9 bases, with 11 bases sitting between them. CDR3 residues: CASSNLGGEQFF. Written as DNA, the CDR3 is TGTGCCAGCAGCAACCTAGGAGGTGAGCAGTTCTTC. The full variable domain, completed using reference TRBV7-3 and TRBJ2-1, is GAGVSQTPSNKVTEKGKYVELRCDPISGHTALYWYRQSLGQGPEFLIYFQGTGAADDSGLPNDRFFAVRPEGSVSTLKIQRTERGDSAVYLCASSNLGGEQFFGPGTRLTVL.

A note on this clonotype: The CDR3 carries no conserved terminal phenylalanine or tryptophan, so it likely arises from a read error. J is TRBJ1-1 and V is TRBV5-6; weak D call: TRBD1 (5 bases). Trimming cost V 0 bases and J 7 bases, with 7 bases left between them. In germline, CDR1 is SGHDT, CDR2 YYEEEE. The CDR3 is 12 residues long. CDR3 in amino acids: CASSLGQSEAFL. The DNA of the CDR3 is TGTGCCAGCAGCTTGGGACAGAGTGAAGCTTTCCTT.

This clonotype was found many times. The rearrangement joins TRBV29-1 to TRBJ2-7; D is ambiguous. CDR1 and CDR2 (germline): SQVTM, ANQGSEA. The CDR3 is 11 amino acids. V lost 3 bases to trimming and J lost 2 bases, with 5 bases between them. The CDR3 region is CSVETAYEQYF. Here the CDR3 DNA reads TGCAGCGTTGAGACTGCCTACGAGCAGTACTTC.

This clonotype was seen only a few times. V usage is TRBV7-2 and J usage is TRBJ2-2, with D uncertain. CDR1 and CDR2 from the germline V gene are SGHTA and FQGNSA. The CDR3 is 13 amino acids. Trimming cost V 1 base and J 8 bases, with 8 bases left between them. CDR3 protein: CASSLGFGGELFF. CDR3 DNA sequence: TGTGCCAGCAGCTTAGGCTTTGGGGGGGAGCTGTTTTTT.

The sample holds many counts of this clonotype. This chain uses TRBV2 with TRBJ1-5, with D tentatively TRBD1 (6 bases). From germline, CDR1 is SNHLY and CDR2 FYNNEI. Trimming stripped 8 bases from V and 5 bases from J, with 13 bases between. This CDR3 is built from 13 residues. The CDR3 is CASAAGVDQPQHF. CDR3 sequence (DNA): TGTGCCAGCGCCGCAGGGGTTGATCAGCCCCAGCATTTT.

V is TRBV4-2 and J is TRBJ2-4, with TRBD2 matching 9 bases. CDR1 is LGHNA, CDR2 YNFKEQ, per germline. The CDR3 sequence is 19 residues long. The junction had 14 bases not matched to a gene; V was cut back by 4 bases and J by 1 base. The CDR3 DNA reads TGTGCCAGCAGCCCTAGGAGAGCGGGGGGCGAAGGGGCCAAAAACATTCAGTACTTC. The encoded protein is CASSPRRAGGEGAKNIQYF.

This clonotype was observed a few times. This chain connects TRBV9 to TRBJ1-5, with D perhaps matching TRBD1 (6 bases). Trimming removed 8 bases from V and 9 bases from J, with 15 bases in between. CDR1 SGDLS and CDR2 YYNGEE come from the germline V gene. This CDR3 has 12 residues. The CDR3 sequence is CASPIRGGPQHF. The CDR3 DNA reads TGTGCCAGTCCCATTAGGGGGGGGCCCCAGCATTTT.

At least ten counts were recorded for this clonotype. This sequence joins TRBV3-1 and TRBJ2-1, with TRBD2 matching 11 bases. The J segment lost 6 bases and the V segment lost 4 bases, leaving 11 bases of the junction unmatched. The CDR3 covers 17 residues. Germline V gene lookup returns CDR1 LGHDT and CDR2 YNNKEL (reference sequence). The chain's CDR3 is CASSPPVGSGGANEQFF. The CDR3 nucleotides are TGTGCCAGCAGCCCCCCCGTGGGTAGCGGGGGGGCCAATGAGCAGTTCTTC.

The chain employs TRBV18 and TRBJ1-2, with 8 positions matching TRBD1. V lost 2 bases to trimming and J lost 4 bases; unmatched junction nucleotides: 18. Looked up from germline, CDR1 is KGHSH and CDR2 is LQKENI. The CDR3 contains 19 residues. The CDR3 DNA is TGTGCCAGCTCACCAGAAGGGGGGAATGCAGGGGGCGTCGGCTATGGCTACACCTTC. This sequence encodes CASSPEGGNAGGVGYGYTF.

The rearrangement uses TRBV20-1 and TRBJ2-3; 11 bases fit TRBD2. The CDR3 is 17 amino acids. Trimming at V came to 0 bases and at J to 0 bases, leaving 5 bases not matched to a gene. Per germline, CDR1 DFQATT and CDR2 SNEGSKA (reference sequence). The CDR3 nucleotides read TGCAGTGCTAGAGATCTGGGACTAGCGGCTAGCACAGATACGCAGTATTTT. Translated, it gives CSARDLGLAASTDTQYF.

This clonotype has a count of ten or more. The rearrangement joins TRBV2 to TRBJ2-5, with 11 bases identical to TRBD2. V lost 6 bases, J lost 2 bases, and 11 bases stayed unmatched. The CDR3 is 17 amino acids. Germline-derived CDR1 and CDR2 are SNHLY and FYNNEI. In nucleotides, the CDR3 is TGTGCCAGCAGCCCCGGGACTAGCGGAACTGTACAAGAGACCCAGTACTTC. It encodes CASSPGTSGTVQETQYF.

This clonotype was counted ten times or more. The chain carries TRBV28 and TRBJ1-1; 9 bases are shared with TRBD1. Germline CDR1 and CDR2: MDHEN and SYDVKM. The CDR3 spans 19 residues. V shed 0 bases, J shed 2 bases, and the junction held 13 bases outside the gene matches. The CDR3 nucleotides read TGTGCCAGCAGTTTATGGGGGAATCTGAGGACAGGGGCTAACACTGAAGCTTTCTTT. Protein product: CASSLWGNLRTGANTEAFF.

The chain uses TRBV4-1 and TRBJ2-3, with D possibly TRBD2 on 5 matching bases. Germline-derived CDR1 and CDR2 are MGHRA and YSYEKL. The length of the CDR3 is 16 residues. The ends were cut back, 2 bases at V and 2 bases at J, with 14 bases in the middle. CDR3 sequence reads: CASSQPRDSFTDTQYF. The CDR3 DNA reads TGCGCCAGCAGCCAACCGAGGGATTCCTTCACAGATACGCAGTATTTT.

This clonotype showed up many times. The chain employs TRBV15 and TRBJ1-5; tentatively, D is TRBD1 (6 bases). This CDR3 has 15 residues. Between the trimmed V and J ends, which lost 7 bases and 3 bases, there was a span of 16 bases. From germline, CDR1 is LNHNV and CDR2 YYDKDF (reference sequence). For the CDR3, the DNA is TGTGCCACCAACGCGGGACACAGGATCAATCAGCCCCAGCATTTT. This gives the protein CATNAGHRINQPQHF.

The table lists this clonotype with many counts. The chain couples TRBV12-3 or TRBV12-4 to TRBJ2-3; a possible D gene is TRBD1 (6 bases). Trimming took 6 bases from V and 3 from J, leaving 16 bases between them. This CDR3 comprises 15 residues. The CDR3 loop reads CASRSTQGFTDTQYF. DNA for the CDR3: TGTGCCAGCAGGTCTACACAGGGCTTTACAGATACGCAGTATTTT.

The chain links TRBV4-1 to TRBJ1-4; D perhaps matches TRBD1 (5 bases). This CDR3 contains 14 residues. With 1 base removed from V and 6 bases from J, the gap between germline ends came to 9 bases. Germline CDR1 MGHRA, CDR2 YSYEKL. The CDR3 loop reads CASSQGQLHEKLFF. CDR3 bases: TGCGCCAGCAGCCAAGGACAGCTGCATGAAAAACTGTTTTTT.

The chain couples TRBV30 to TRBJ1-6, with D possibly matching TRBD1 (5 bases). Germline V gene data show CDR1 as GTSNPN and CDR2 as SVGIG (reference sequence). Trimming shortened V by 0 bases and J by 7 bases, and 10 bases separated the two germline ends. This CDR3 region has 14 residues. CDR3 DNA sequence: TGTGCCTGGAGTGTAGGGACGGAGAATTCACCCCTCCACTTT. It specifies CAWSVGTENSPLHF.

This chain links TRBV4-2 with TRBJ2-1; the D is unclear. The germline V gene has CDR1 LGHNA and CDR2 YNFKEQ. This CDR3 region has 13 residues. Trimming took 0 bases from V and 8 from J, leaving 8 bases between them. CDR3 DNA sequence: TGTGCCAGCAGCCAAGAGGTGCGACATGAGCAGTTCTTC. It translates to CASSQEVRHEQFF.

The chain couples TRBV3-1 to TRBJ1-1; tentatively, D is TRBD1 (5 bases). The germline V and J ends were trimmed by 5 bases and 1 base, with 14 bases remaining between them. Germline V gene data show CDR1 as LGHDT and CDR2 as YNNKEL (reference sequence). The CDR3 length is 15 residues. DNA for the CDR3: TGTGCCAGCAGCTTCTACCCAACAGGGAACACTGAAGCTTTCTTT. Translation gives CASSFYPTGNTEAFF.

V is TRBV7-2 and J is TRBJ2-2, with unresolved D. The V end lost 3 bases, the J end lost 0 bases, and 8 bases lay between the germline ends. This CDR3 contains 15 residues. The germline gives CDR1 SGHTA, CDR2 FQGNSA. The CDR3 sequence is CASSLQATNTGELFF. The DNA for the CDR3 is TGTGCCAGCAGCTTGCAGGCGACGAACACCGGGGAGCTGTTTTTT.

This clonotype has a count of ten or more. The chain couples TRBV6-5 to TRBJ2-1, with D unclear. The CDR3 is 13 residues long. CDR1 and CDR2 (germline): MNHEY, SVGAGI. V gave up 0 bases and J gave up 6 bases, with 6 bases separating them. Here the CDR3 DNA reads TGTGCCAGCAGTTACTCGAATCTCAATGAGCAGTTCTTC. It is translated as CASSYSNLNEQFF.

On this clonotype: A read error is possible here, since a much larger clone lies one base away. The genes are TRBV20-1 and TRBJ2-7, with 8 bases aligning to TRBD1. Germline V gene lookup returns CDR1 DFQATT and CDR2 SNEGSKA (reference sequence). There are 13 residues in the CDR3. V trimming: 4 bases; J trimming: 5 bases; junction bases outside the gene matches: 7. The CDR3 loop is CSAISGGPHEQYF. CDR3 nucleotides: TGCAGTGCTATATCAGGGGGCCCCCACGAGCAGTACTTC.

This clonotype was detected ten times or more. J is TRBJ1-1 and V is TRBV10-3; D is unresolved. Looked up from germline, CDR1 is ENHRY and CDR2 is SYGVKD. The germline V and J ends were trimmed by 3 bases and 7 bases, with 9 bases remaining between them. The CDR3 consists of 12 residues. In nucleotides, the CDR3 is TGTGCCATCAGTGATAACAATTATGAAGCTTTCTTT. Protein sequence: CAISDNNYEAFF.

This clonotype was recorded at least ten times. This rearrangement joins TRBV20-1 to TRBJ1-1; 7 nucleotides match TRBD1. This CDR3 is 14 amino acids long. V trimming: 6 bases; J trimming: 3 bases; junction bases outside the gene matches: 10. Germline V gene sequence: CDR1 DFQATT, CDR2 SNEGSKA (reference sequence). CDR3 in DNA: TGCAGTGCCGGAAGACAGGGTAGAGACACTGAAGCTTTCTTT. It translates to CSAGRQGRDTEAFF.

This clonotype was seen repeatedly, ten times or more. The chain joins TRBV29-1 to TRBJ1-2, with D possibly matching TRBD1 (6 bases). Per germline, CDR1 SQVTM and CDR2 ANQGSEA. Deletions cut 6 bases from V and 8 bases from J, with 13 bases between. The CDR3 runs 11 residues. The CDR3 here is CSVQGVGGYTF. In DNA, the CDR3 is TGCAGCGTACAGGGAGTTGGAGGCTACACCTTC.

About this clonotype: A much larger clone lies one base from this, so it may be a read error. The V call is TRBV19, the J call TRBJ1-2; possibly TRBD1 for D (6 bases). The CDR3 totals 14 residues. Germline loops: CDR1 LNHDA, CDR2 SQIVND (reference sequence). Trimming removed 6 bases from V and 8 bases from J, with 19 bases in between. The CDR3 bases are TGTGCCAGTAGACCCTGGGTTACAGGGTTGGGCTACACCTTC. Residues: CASRPWVTGLGYTF.

This clonotype occurred a few times. V gene TRBV6-5 combines with J gene TRBJ2-7; 11 positions match TRBD2. Germline V gene lookup returns CDR1 MNHEY and CDR2 SVGAGI. The CDR3 runs 15 residues. V was pared by 5 bases and J by 4 bases, with 7 bases of the junction left unmatched. For the CDR3, the DNA is TGTGCCAGCAGTAACGGACTAGCGGGCTCATACGAGCAGTACTTC. Residues: CASSNGLAGSYEQYF.

There are many counts of this clonotype. This rearrangement joins TRBV28 to TRBJ2-5; TRBD2 aligns across 10 bases. Germline V gives CDR1 MDHEN, CDR2 SYDVKM. The V segment lost 7 bases and the J segment 5 bases; nucleotides outside the gene matches: 7. The CDR3 has 14 amino acids. The CDR3 bases are TGTGCCAGCATCAGGTCGACTAGCGGGGAGACCCAGTACTTC. Its protein is CASIRSTSGETQYF.

This clonotype was picked up many times. The chain has TRBV13 and TRBJ2-7; D call uncertain. Per germline, CDR1 PRHDT and CDR2 FYEKMQ (reference sequence). This CDR3 has 15 amino acids. Trimming removed 5 bases from V and 2 bases from J, with 16 bases in between. CDR3 in amino acids: CASSPREGPPYEQYF. The CDR3 DNA sequence: TGTGCCAGCAGCCCCCGAGAAGGACCACCCTACGAGCAGTACTTC.

This clonotype has at least ten counts. The chain carries TRBV5-1 and TRBJ1-2; D may be TRBD1 (5 bases). V lost 3 bases and J lost 4, with 16 bases in between. The CDR3 length is 15 residues. Germline assignment: CDR1 SGHRS and CDR2 YFSETQ. The CDR3 loop is CASSSGTRQGYGYTF. In DNA form, the CDR3 reads TGCGCCAGCAGCTCAGGAACCCGTCAGGGCTATGGCTACACCTTC. The complete variable domain, with remaining parts taken from reference TRBV5-1 and TRBJ1-2, reads KAGVTQTPRYLIKTRGQQVTLSCSPISGHRSVSWYQQTPGQGLQFLFEYFSETQRNKGNFPGRFSGRQFSNSRSEMNVSTLELGDSALYLCASSSGTRQGYGYTFGSGTRLTVV.

V is TRBV2 and J is TRBJ2-7, with TRBD2 matching over 7 bases. V gave up 3 bases and J gave up 6 bases; unmatched junction bases: 5. Germline CDR1 and CDR2: SNHLY and FYNNEI. The CDR3 is made up of 13 amino acids. CDR3 sequence (DNA): TGTGCCAGCAGTGAGGTAGCGGGCTGCGAGCAGTACTTC. This codes for CASSEVAGCEQYF.